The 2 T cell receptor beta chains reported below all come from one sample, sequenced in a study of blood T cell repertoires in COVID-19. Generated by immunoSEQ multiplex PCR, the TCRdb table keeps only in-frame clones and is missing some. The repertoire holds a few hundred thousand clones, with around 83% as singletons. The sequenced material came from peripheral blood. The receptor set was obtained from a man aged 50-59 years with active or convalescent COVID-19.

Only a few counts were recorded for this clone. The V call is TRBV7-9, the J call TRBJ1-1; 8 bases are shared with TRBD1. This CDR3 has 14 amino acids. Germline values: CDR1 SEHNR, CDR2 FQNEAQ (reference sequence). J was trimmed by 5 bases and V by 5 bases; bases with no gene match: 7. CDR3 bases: TGTGCCAGCAGCCCTCAGCAGGGGGCTACTGAAGCTTTCTTT. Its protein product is CASSPQQGATEAFF. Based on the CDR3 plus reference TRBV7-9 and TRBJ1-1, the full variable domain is DTGVSQNPRHKITKRGQNVTFRCDPISEHNRLYWYRQTLGQGPEFLTYFQNEAQLEKSRLLSDRFSAERPKGSFSTLEIQRTEQGDSAMYLCASSPQQGATEAFFGQGTRLTVV.

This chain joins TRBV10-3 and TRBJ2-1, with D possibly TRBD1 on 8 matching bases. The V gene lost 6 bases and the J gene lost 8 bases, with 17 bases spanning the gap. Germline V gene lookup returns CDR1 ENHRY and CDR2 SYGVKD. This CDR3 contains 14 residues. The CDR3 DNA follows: TGTGCCATCAGAGCCGACAGGGGAGGGGATGAGCAGTTCTTC. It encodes CAIRADRGGDEQFF.